The rows below give T cell receptor beta chains drawn from one sample of a study of CD8 T cells in ankylosing spondylitis. TCRdb ran MiXCR on the 5' RACE reads and lists one entry per CDR3 protein. The sample has around 150,000 distinct CDR3 sequences, about 42% seen once. The sequenced material came from synovial fluid, either unsorted or a sorted T cell fraction (not recorded which). These receptors all come from a male donor with ankylosing spondylitis. The CDR3 runs from the conserved cysteine through the conserved F or W. Not all rows give a size; the values are once, few, many and, for expanded clones, a class.

CASSPRTGSSYNEQFF,TRBV5-4,-,TRBJ2-1
CASRYGAGYEQYF,TRBV7-6,-,TRBJ2-7
CASSEYGRNTEAFF,TRBV10-2,-,TRBJ1-1
CASSFGANTGELFF,TRBV27,-,TRBJ2-2
CASSEWGQGPYEQYF,TRBV6-1,once,TRBJ2-7
CASSKPETGLYEQYF,TRBV27,medium-sized,TRBJ2-7
CASSGVTGELFF,TRBV4-1,once,TRBJ2-2
CASRTVGSNQPQHF,TRBV6-2/TRBV6-3,-,TRBJ1-5
CASSQDLWFLPHRDSLHEQYF,TRBV4-1,-,TRBJ2-7
CASSLFGLAGGTGELFF,TRBV7-3,few,TRBJ2-2
CASSPGLAGGGWSTDTQYF,TRBV7-3,-,TRBJ2-3
CSVEWVRGEQYF,TRBV29-1,few,TRBJ2-7
CASSSRGWRTEAFF,TRBV7-9,few,TRBJ1-1
CASSDGETGAPCTDTQYF,TRBV4-1,-,TRBJ2-3